Detailed here is one T cell receptor (beta chain). Its antigen is unidentified. The data belong to a study of cytomegalovirus exposure and HLA in healthy donors. Use of 60 Vbeta and 13 Jbeta primers characterized the PCR. TCRdb's table, derived via immunoSEQ multiplex PCR, lists solely in-frame clones and lacks some. The sample has over 150,000 clones, more than 75% seen once; the top ten hold roughly 13%. Notes on the study in general: In an earlier analysis, about 87% or about 30%: the productive usage of most TCR beta V segments.

The CDR3 contains 12 residues. CDR1 is SGHRS and CDR2 is YFSETQ in the germline V gene. V lost 4 bases and J lost 7; bases outside the gene matches: 3. Sequencing input: PBMCs. This clonotype originated in a man younger than 40 in good health and CMV-seropositive. The V call is TRBV5-1, the J call TRBJ1-1; 8 bases line up with TRBD1. The CDR3 DNA reads TGCGCCAGCAGCGGACAGGGCGATGAAGCTTTCTTT. This codes for CASSGQGDEAFF.